A single T cell receptor beta chain is shown here with its context. The source of the sample is a study of patients and donors after allogeneic stem cell transplantation. TCRdb redid the calling of the RT-PCR reads with MiXCR, one entry per CDR3 protein. This table has approximately 170,000 distinct CDR3 sequences, nearly 25% appearing once. V lost 7 bases to trimming and J lost 3 bases, with 16 bases between them. CDR3 length: 14 amino acids. CDR1 and CDR2 from the germline V gene are MNHNY and SVGAGI (reference sequence). This TCR derives from a human donor who was either an allogeneic HSCT recipient or a stem cell or donor lymphocyte infusion donor (not recorded which). It is not recorded whose cells these are; they may come from a transplant donor. V and J are TRBV6-6 and TRBJ2-7; weak D call: TRBD1 (5 bases). Sequenced: blood, either unsorted or a sorted T cell fraction (not recorded which). The CDR3 sequence: CASTQSQGIYEQYF. DNA for the CDR3: TGTGCCAGCACCCAATCCCAGGGAATCTACGAGCAGTACTTC.